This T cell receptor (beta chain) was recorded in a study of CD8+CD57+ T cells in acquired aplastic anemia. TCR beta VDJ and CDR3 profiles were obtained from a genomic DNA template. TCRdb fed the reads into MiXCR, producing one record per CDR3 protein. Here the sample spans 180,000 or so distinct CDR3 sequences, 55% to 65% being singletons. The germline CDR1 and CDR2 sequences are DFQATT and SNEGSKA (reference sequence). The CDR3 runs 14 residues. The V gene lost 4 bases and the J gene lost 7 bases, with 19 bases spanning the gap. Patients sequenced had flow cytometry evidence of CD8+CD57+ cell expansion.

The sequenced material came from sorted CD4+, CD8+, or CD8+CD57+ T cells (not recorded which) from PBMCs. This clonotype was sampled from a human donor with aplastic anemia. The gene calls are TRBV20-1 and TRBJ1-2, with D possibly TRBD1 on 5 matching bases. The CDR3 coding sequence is TGCAGTGCTAAACCGATGACAGAGGGCTGTGGCTACACCTTC. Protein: CSAKPMTEGCGYTF.